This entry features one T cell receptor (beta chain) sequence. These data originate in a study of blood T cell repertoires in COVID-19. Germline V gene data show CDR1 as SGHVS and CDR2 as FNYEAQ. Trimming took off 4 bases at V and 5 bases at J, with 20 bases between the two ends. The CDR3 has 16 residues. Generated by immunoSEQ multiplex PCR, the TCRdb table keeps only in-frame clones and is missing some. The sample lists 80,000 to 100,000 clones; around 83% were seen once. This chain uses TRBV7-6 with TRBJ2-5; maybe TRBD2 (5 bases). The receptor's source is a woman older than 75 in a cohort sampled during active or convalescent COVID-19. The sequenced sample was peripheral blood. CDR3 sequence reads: CASSSGGGRVWETQYF. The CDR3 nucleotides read TGTGCCAGCAGCTCAGGAGGCGGGCGCGTCTGGGAGACCCAGTACTTC.